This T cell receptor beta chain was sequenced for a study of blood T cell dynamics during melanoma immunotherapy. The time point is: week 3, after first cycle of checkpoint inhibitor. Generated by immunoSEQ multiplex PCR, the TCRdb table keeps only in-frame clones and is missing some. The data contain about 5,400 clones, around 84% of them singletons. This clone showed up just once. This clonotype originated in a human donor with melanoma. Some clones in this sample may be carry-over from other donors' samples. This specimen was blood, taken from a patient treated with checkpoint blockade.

The CDR3 DNA sequence: TGTGCCAGCAGCTTCGGGGGACTAGGGACCTCCTACGAGCAGTACTTC. This codes for CASSFGGLGTSYEQYF. The V and J genes are TRBV5-6 and TRBJ2-7, with 8 nucleotides matching TRBD2. CDR3 length: 16 residues. Per the germline V gene, CDR1 is SGHDT and CDR2 is YYEEEE. V was clipped by 2 bases and J by 0 bases; unmatched bases: 7.